This T cell receptor beta chain was sequenced in a study of T cell repertoires in cytomegalovirus infection. Study at large: Recently identified HLA-C-restricted and well-studied HLA-B-restricted CMV epitopes were used. Shared public TCR beta signatures pointed to both CMV infection and a matching HLA type.

V was cut by 3 bases and J by 1 base, with 12 bases left in between. CDR3 length equals 15 residues. Germline CDR1 SGHVS, CDR2 FNYEAQ. This clonotype was detected many times. Its antigen is still unknown. One entry per CDR3 protein, called by TCRdb with MiXCR from the reads. Among 900,000 to 950,000 distinct CDR3 sequences, less than 35% were seen once, and the ten largest hold about 14%. J is TRBJ1-1 and V is TRBV7-6; the D is unclear. The TCR comes from a human donor in good health (CMV status not recorded). Some clones in this sample may be carry-over from other donors' samples. Sequenced material: cultured CD8+ T cells from PBMCs, taken from culture after CMV antigen stimulation. CDR3 nucleotides: TGTGCCAGCAGCTTGGCGGGGTATGAGAACACTGAAGCTTTCTTT. Protein sequence: CASSLAGYENTEAFF.